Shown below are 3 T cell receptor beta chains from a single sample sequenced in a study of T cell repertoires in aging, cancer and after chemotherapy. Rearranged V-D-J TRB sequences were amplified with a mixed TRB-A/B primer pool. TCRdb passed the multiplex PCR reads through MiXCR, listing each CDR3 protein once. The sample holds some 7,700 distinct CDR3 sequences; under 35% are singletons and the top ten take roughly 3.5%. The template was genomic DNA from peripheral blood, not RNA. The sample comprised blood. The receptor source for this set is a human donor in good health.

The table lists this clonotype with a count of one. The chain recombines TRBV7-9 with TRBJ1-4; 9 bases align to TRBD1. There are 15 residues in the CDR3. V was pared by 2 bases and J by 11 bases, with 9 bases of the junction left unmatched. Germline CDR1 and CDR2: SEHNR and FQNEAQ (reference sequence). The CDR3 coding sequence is TGTGCCAGCAGCTTATTTACCGGGACAGGGAACAAACTGTTTTTT. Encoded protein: CASSLFTGTGNKLFF.

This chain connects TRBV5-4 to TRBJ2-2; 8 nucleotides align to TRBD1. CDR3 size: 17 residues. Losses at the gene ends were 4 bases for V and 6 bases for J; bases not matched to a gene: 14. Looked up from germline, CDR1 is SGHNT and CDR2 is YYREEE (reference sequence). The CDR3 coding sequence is TGTGCCAGCAGCCCACCGGGACAGGCCAGTCACGCCGGGGAGCTGTTTTTT. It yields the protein CASSPPGQASHAGELFF.

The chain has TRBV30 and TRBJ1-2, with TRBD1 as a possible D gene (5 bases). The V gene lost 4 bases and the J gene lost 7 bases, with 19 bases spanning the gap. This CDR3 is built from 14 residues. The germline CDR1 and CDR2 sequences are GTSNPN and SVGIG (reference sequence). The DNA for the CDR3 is TGTGCCTGGACCCCGGGACTCACCGCGAGTGGCTACACCTTC. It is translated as CAWTPGLTASGYTF.